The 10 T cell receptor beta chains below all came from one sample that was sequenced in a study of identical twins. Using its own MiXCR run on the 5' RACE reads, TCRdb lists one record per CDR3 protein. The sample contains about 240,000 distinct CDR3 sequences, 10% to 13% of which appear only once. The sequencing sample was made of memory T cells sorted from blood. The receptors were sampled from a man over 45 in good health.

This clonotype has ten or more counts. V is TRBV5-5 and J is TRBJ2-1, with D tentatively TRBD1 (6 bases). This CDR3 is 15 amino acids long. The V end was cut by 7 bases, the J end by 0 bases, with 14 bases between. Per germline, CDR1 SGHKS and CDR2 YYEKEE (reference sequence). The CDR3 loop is CASFKGGLSYNEQFF. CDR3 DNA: TGTGCCAGCTTTAAAGGGGGTCTCTCCTACAATGAGCAGTTCTTC.

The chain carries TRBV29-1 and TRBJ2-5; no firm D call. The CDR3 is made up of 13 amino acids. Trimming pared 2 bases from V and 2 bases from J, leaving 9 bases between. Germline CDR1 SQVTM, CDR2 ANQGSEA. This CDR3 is CSVELANQETQYF. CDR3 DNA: TGCAGCGTTGAATTGGCAAATCAAGAGACCCAGTACTTC.

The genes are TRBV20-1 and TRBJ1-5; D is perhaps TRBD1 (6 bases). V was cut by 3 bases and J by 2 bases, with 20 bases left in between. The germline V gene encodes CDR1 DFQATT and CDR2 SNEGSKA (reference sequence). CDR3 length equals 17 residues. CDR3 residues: CSASDPGHPVGNQPQHF. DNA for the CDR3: TGCAGTGCTAGCGATCCGGGACACCCTGTGGGCAATCAGCCCCAGCATTTT.

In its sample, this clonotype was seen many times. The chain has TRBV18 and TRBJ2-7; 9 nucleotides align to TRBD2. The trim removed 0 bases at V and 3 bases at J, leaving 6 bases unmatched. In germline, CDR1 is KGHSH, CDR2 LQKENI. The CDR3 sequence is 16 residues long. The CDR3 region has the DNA TGTGCCAGCTCACCACCGGGAATAGCGGGAGACTACGAGCAGTACTTC. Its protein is CASSPPGIAGDYEQYF.

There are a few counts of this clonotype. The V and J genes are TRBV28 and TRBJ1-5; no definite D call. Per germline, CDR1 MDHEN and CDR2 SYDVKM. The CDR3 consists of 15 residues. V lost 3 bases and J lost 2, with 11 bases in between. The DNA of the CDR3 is TGTGCCAGCAGTTTTTCCAGGTTTGGCAATCAGCCCCAGCATTTT. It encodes CASSFSRFGNQPQHF.

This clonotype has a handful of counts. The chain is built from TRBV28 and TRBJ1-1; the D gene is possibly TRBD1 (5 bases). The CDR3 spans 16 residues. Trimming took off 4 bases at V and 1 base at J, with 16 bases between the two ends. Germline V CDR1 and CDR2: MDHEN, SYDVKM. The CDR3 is CASSSAPGYGNTEAFF. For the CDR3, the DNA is TGTGCCAGCAGTTCCGCCCCAGGGTACGGGAACACTGAAGCTTTCTTT.

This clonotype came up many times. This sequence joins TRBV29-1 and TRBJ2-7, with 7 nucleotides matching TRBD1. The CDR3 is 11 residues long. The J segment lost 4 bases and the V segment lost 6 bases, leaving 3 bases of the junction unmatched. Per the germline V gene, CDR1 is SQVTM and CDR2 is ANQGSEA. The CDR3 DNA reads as TGCAGCGTCACGGACAGGTACGAGCAGTACTTC. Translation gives CSVTDRYEQYF.

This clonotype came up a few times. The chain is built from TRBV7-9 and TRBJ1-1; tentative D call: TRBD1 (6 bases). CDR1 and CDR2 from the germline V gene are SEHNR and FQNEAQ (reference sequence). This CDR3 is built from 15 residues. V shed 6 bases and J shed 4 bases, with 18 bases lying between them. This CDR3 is CASSQLQGLVTEAFF. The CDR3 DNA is TGTGCCAGCAGTCAACTACAGGGCTTGGTCACTGAAGCTTTCTTT.

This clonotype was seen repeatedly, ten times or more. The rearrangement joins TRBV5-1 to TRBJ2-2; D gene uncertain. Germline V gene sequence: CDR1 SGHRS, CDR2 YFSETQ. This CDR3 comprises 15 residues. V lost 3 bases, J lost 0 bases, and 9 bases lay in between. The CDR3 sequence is CASSYGRANTGELFF. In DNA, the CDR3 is TGCGCCAGCAGCTATGGACGGGCGAACACCGGGGAGCTGTTTTTT.

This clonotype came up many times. The CDR3 is CSASDRTAGAFF. CDR3 DNA: TGCAGTGCTAGTGACAGGACTGCCGGGGCTTTCTTT. The V and J genes are TRBV20-1 and TRBJ1-1; D is perhaps TRBD1 (6 bases). V was clipped by 3 bases and J by 11 bases, with 16 bases between them. Germline V gene data show CDR1 as DFQATT and CDR2 as SNEGSKA (reference sequence). The CDR3 runs 12 residues.